This TCR beta chain was recovered during a study of CD8 T cells in Susac syndrome. Study summary: Within the sequenced group of Susac syndrome patients, five or six showed active disease and fewer than 10 were in remission.

The authors carried out high-throughput sequencing of TCR beta. They applied it to CD8+ and CD4+ T cells obtained from blood. V was trimmed by 7 bases and J by 4 bases, leaving 15 bases between them. The CDR3 contains 14 residues. Germline V lookup: CDR1 MNHEY, CDR2 SVGAGI. RNA totalling roughly 0.5 to 1 ug underwent reverse transcription with random hexamers. TCRdb itself ran the immunoSEQ multiplex PCR reads through MiXCR, one entry per CDR3 protein. The sample holds tens of thousands of distinct CDR3 sequences; 93% are singletons and the top ten take 0.5% to 0.65%. The TCR sequence derives from a human donor with Susac syndrome. The V call is TRBV6-5, the J call TRBJ2-3; D is unclear. The sample comprised CD4+ T cells from PBMCs. CDR3 sequence reads: CASTTPRRADTQYF. CDR3 DNA: TGTGCCAGCACCACGCCCCGCCGGGCAGATACGCAGTATTTT.